This T cell receptor beta chain was sequenced for a study of shared clonotypes between healthy human individuals. CDR1 LNHDA and CDR2 SQIVND come from the germline V gene (reference sequence). V lost 3 bases, J lost 2 bases, and 7 bases stayed unmatched. CDR3 length equals 17 residues. The assay was carried out at the deep level. The repertoire was sequenced with immunoSEQ multiplex PCR; TCRdb's copy has only in-frame clones and lacks some. The sample lists some 2,500,000 clones, approximately 94% occurring once. The chain recombines TRBV19 with TRBJ1-5, with 10 bases fitting TRBD1. This clonotype was obtained from a young man in good health. Some clones in this sample may be carry-over from other donors' samples. The material sequenced was naive CD4+ T cells from PBMCs. This sample's subset: CD45RA+ positively selected. The CDR3 sequence: CASSIGDRGSGNQPQHF. Written as DNA, the CDR3 is TGTGCCAGTAGTATCGGGGACAGGGGCAGTGGCAATCAGCCCCAGCATTTT.